This TCR beta chain came from a study of shared clonotypes between healthy human individuals. The wider study: CD8 memory received one plate per donor, CD8 naive two, CD4 memory three and CD4 naive three.

Sequencing was performed with immunoSEQ multiplex PCR; in TCRdb, only in-frame clones are kept and a portion is missing. The table records under 1 million clones, 85% to 95% of them present only once. It was CD45RO-negative cells, positively selected for CCR7, that made up naive CD8 cells, with terminally differentiated effector memory CD45RA+ cells excluded. Per the germline V gene, CDR1 is SSHAT and CDR2 is FNYEAQ (reference sequence). Trimming took off 5 bases at V and 0 bases at J, with 4 bases between the two ends. CDR3 length: 13 amino acids. The sequence came from a man under 40 in good health. Material for sequencing was naive CD8+ T cells sorted from blood. This rearrangement joins TRBV7-7 to TRBJ2-2; D is unclear. The CDR3 nucleotides are TGTGCCAGCAGCCCTGCGAACACCGGGGAGCTGTTTTTT. It codes for CASSPANTGELFF.